This record looks at one T cell receptor beta chain sequence and its context. The CDR3 is 14 amino acids. Germline loops: CDR1 SGDLS, CDR2 YYNGEE. V shed 0 bases and J shed 6 bases, with 7 bases lying between them. Clones were sequenced by immunoSEQ multiplex PCR, and TCRdb holds only the in-frame ones, with some missing. This table has fewer than 100,000 clones, approximately 92% appearing once. The data stem from a study of human versus mouse CDR3 diversity and MHC coevolution. The chain is built from TRBV9 and TRBJ1-6; D unclear. The specimen sequenced was naive CD4+ T cells from blood. Stated subset: CD45RO-negative CD62L-positive naive CD4 T cells. The receptor was isolated from a person aged 25 to 75 in good health. This chain's CDR3 is CASSVGRSNSPLHF. CDR3 sequence (DNA): TGTGCCAGCAGCGTAGGGCGGTCTAATTCACCCCTCCACTTT. Complete variable domain (other parts from reference TRBV9 and TRBJ1-6): DSGVTQTPKHLITATGQRVTLRCSPRSGDLSVYWYQQSLDQGLQFLIQYYNGEERAKGNILERFSAQQFPDLHSELNLSSLELGDSALYFCASSVGRSNSPLHFGNGTRLTVT.